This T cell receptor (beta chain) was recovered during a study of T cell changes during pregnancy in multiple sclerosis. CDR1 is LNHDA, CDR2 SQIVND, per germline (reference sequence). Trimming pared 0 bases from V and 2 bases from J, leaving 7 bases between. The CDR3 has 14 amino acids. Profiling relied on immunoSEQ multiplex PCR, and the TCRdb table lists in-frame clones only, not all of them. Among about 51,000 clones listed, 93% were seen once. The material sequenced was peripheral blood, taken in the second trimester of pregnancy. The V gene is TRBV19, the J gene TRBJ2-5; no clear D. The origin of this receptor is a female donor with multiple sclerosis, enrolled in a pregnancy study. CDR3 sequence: CASSIDTSQETQYF. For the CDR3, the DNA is TGTGCCAGTAGTATAGATACGAGTCAAGAGACCCAGTACTTC.